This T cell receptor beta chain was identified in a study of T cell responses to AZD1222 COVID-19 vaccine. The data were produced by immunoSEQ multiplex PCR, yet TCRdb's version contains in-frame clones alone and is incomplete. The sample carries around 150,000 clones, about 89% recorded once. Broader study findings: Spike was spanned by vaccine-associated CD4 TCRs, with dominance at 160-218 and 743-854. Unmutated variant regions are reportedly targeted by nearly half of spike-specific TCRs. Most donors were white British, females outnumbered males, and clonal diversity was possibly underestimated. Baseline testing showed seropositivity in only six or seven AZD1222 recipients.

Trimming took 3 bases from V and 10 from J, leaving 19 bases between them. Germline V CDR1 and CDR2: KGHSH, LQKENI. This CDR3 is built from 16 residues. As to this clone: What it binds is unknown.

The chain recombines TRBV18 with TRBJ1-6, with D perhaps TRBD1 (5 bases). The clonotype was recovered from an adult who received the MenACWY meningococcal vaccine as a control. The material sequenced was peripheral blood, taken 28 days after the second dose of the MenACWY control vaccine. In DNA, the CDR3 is TGTGCCAGCTCACCCCTTGGGGGACCCATGGAGTCACCCCTCCACTTT. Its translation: CASSPLGGPMESPLHF.